This T cell receptor beta chain came from a study of blood T cell repertoires in COVID-19. At the level of the study: Acute and convalescent COVID-19 specimens originated in the United States, Italy and Spain. In each case, the material was cDNA or gDNA derived from T cells, B-cell-depleted T cells, or PBMCs.

Original handling: Amplifying reference gene primers gave estimates of nucleated cell counts. Repertoires were generated with immunoSEQ multiplex PCR, while TCRdb's copy carries only in-frame clones and drops some. For V, J and clone size, that table is used; D and trimming come from the DNA. This sample yields 15,000 to 20,000 clones, of which 81% are seen a single time; about 14% belongs to the top ten. CDR3 length equals 17 residues. CDR1 and CDR2 (germline): MNHEY, SMNVEV (reference sequence). With V trimmed by 5 bases and J by 3 bases, 15 bases remained unmatched. The J gene is TRBJ1-2, the V gene TRBV27, with 7 positions matching TRBD1. Sequenced material: peripheral blood. The sequence was collected from a man aged 35 to 55 with active or convalescent COVID-19. In DNA, the CDR3 is TGTGCCAGCAGTGGCCCGAGACAGGGATCCCCCGACTATGGCTACACCTTC. Translation: CASSGPRQGSPDYGYTF.